Sequencing of this T cell receptor (beta chain) was carried out in a study of tumor-infiltrating lymphocytes in primary liver carcinoma. This CDR3 has 14 residues. From germline, CDR1 is MNHNY and CDR2 SVGAGI (reference sequence). The study extracted blood RNA from unsorted whole blood and also extracted germline DNA. This clonotype appeared once. Its antigen is as yet unknown. One junction end does not reproduce the germline sequence, and a read error may be involved. Priming with a constant-region primer yielded TCR beta cDNA from approximately 500 ng total RNA. Three rounds of nested multiplex PCR with slightly modified ARM-PCR produced TCR beta libraries. It was with TRBV1-TRBV30 forward primers and a C-beta reverse primer that the first two PCR rounds were run, at around 10 cycles each. Via MiXCR, TCRdb re-called the multiplex PCR reads, giving one row per CDR3 protein. The table lists some 320,000 distinct CDR3 sequences, more than 55% of them singletons.

Study conclusions and caveats: Lesser overlap characterized tumor-adjacent and tumor-blood pairs relative to tumor region pairs. The use of bulk unsorted samples meant that CD4+ and CD8+ repertoires were not compared.

The sequence derives from a man in his forties with primary liver carcinoma and hepatitis B virus infection. Sequenced material: peripheral blood. V and J are TRBV6-6 and TRBJ1-5; D is perhaps TRBD1 (5 bases). This chain's CDR3 is CVSSGQNSNQPQHF. CDR3 nucleotides: TGTGTCAGCTCAGGGCAGAATAGCAATCAGCCCCAGCATTTT.